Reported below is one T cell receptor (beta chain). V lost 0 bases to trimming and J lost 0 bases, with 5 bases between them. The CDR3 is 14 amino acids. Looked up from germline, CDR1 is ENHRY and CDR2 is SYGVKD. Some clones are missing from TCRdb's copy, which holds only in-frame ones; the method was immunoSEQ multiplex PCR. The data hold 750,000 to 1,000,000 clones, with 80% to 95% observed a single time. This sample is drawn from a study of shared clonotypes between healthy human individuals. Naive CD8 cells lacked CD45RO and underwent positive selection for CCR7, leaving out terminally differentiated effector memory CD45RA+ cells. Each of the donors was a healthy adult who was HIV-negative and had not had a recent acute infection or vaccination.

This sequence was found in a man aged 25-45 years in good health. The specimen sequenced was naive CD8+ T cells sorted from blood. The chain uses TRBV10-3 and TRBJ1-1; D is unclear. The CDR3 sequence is CAISESSMNTEAFF. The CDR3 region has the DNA TGTGCCATCAGTGAGTCGAGCATGAACACTGAAGCTTTCTTT.